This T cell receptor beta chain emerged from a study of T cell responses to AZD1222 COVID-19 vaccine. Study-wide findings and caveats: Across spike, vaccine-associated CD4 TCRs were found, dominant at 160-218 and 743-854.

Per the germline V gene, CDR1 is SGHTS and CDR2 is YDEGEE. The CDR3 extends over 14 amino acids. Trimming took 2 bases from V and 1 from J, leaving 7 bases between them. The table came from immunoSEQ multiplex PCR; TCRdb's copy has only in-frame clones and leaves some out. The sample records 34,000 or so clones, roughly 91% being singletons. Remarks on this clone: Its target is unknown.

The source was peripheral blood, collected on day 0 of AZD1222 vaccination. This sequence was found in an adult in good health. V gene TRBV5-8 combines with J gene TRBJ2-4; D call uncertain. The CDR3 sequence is CASSFPGAKNIQYF. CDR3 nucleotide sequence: TGTGCCAGCAGCTTCCCCGGGGCCAAAAACATTCAGTACTTC.